This TCR beta chain was obtained from a study of OX40 agonist ivuxolimab in advanced cancers. Profiled with immunoSEQ multiplex PCR; TCRdb holds only in-frame clones, not every one. The table includes about 15,000 clones, about 81% detected once. Germline V lookup: CDR1 MDHEN, CDR2 SYDVKM. This CDR3 is built from 12 residues. A remark on this clone: One end of the junction fails to match germline, which may point to a read error.

The material was CD4+ or CD8+ T cells sorted from blood, obtained in a trial of the OX40 agonist ivuxolimab. The source of this sequence is an adult with an advanced solid tumor such as melanoma, head and neck, liver or kidney cancer. The chain recombines TRBV28 with TRBJ2-7; 9 positions match TRBD1. This CDR3 is CASSPGTQGAGF. For the CDR3, the DNA is TGTGCCAGCAGCCCAGGAACACAGGGGGCAGGGTTC.